These 16 T cell receptor beta chains share one sample of origin, sequenced in a study of graft-versus-host responses after intestinal transplantation. Antigens of these TCRs are unknown. Data came from immunoSEQ multiplex PCR; TCRdb stores just in-frame clones and leaves some out. The table records under 100,000 clones, 82% of them present only once. The input for sequencing was unstimulated CD4+ T cells sorted from spleen or lymph node cells, taken before intestinal transplant. The receptors here all came from a human donor who received an intestinal transplant.

This clone was seen a handful of times. V gene TRBV6-5 combines with J gene TRBJ1-2; D uncertain. The CDR3 is 15 amino acids. CDR1 is MNHEY, CDR2 SVGAGI, per germline. V lost 0 bases, J lost 7 bases, and 15 bases lay in between. CDR3 sequence (DNA): TGTGCCAGCAGTTACTCAGGCAGGTCCTATGGTGGCTACACCTTC. As protein: CASSYSGRSYGGYTF.

V is TRBV11-1 and J is TRBJ1-1; D is unclear. Trimming left V 1 base short and J 6 bases short, with 9 bases between. The germline gives CDR1 SGHAT, CDR2 FQDESV (reference sequence). The CDR3 extends over 13 amino acids. This CDR3 reads CASSLGGWAEAFF. The CDR3 DNA is TGTGCCAGCAGCTTAGGCGGTTGGGCTGAAGCTTTCTTT.

The chain carries TRBV14 and TRBJ2-5; D ambiguous. In germline, CDR1 is SGHDN, CDR2 FVKESK. Trimming stripped 2 bases from V and 4 bases from J, with 8 bases between. CDR3 length: 13 residues. CDR3 coding DNA: TGTGCCAGCAGCCAATTGTTAGTAGAGACCCAGTACTTC. It encodes CASSQLLVETQYF.

The V gene is TRBV4-2, the J gene TRBJ1-6; D is possibly TRBD1 (6 bases). This CDR3 has 16 residues. The V gene's germline CDR1 is LGHNA and CDR2 YNFKEQ. Between the trimmed V and J ends, which lost 4 bases and 1 base, there was a span of 11 bases. The CDR3 region has the DNA TGTGCCAGCAGCCTACAGGGAAGGTCCTATAATTCACCCCTCCACTTT. It yields the protein CASSLQGRSYNSPLHF.

The genes are TRBV5-1 and TRBJ1-1; D remains unclear. This CDR3 is 15 amino acids long. V was clipped by 2 bases and J by 1 base, with 12 bases between them. Germline V gene sequence: CDR1 SGHRS, CDR2 YFSETQ. The CDR3 DNA reads as TGCGCCAGCAGCTTTAGCGGAACTCAGAACACTGAAGCTTTCTTT. Its translation is CASSFSGTQNTEAFF.

This chain uses TRBV5-1 with TRBJ2-3; TRBD2 might be the D (5 bases). V lost 4 bases to trimming and J lost 2 bases, with 17 bases between them. The CDR3 is 16 residues long. The V gene's germline CDR1 is SGHRS and CDR2 YFSETQ. The CDR3 region is CASSPFSTTPTDTQYF. In DNA form, the CDR3 reads TGCGCCAGCAGCCCATTTTCGACTACCCCCACAGATACGCAGTATTTT.

The chain employs TRBV9 and TRBJ2-6, with D maybe TRBD2 (6 bases). The germline CDR1 and CDR2 sequences are SGDLS and YYNGEE. CDR3 length: 15 amino acids. V shed 4 bases and J shed 3 bases, with 11 bases lying between them. CDR3 nucleotides: TGTGCCAGCAGCTATGGGGGGTTTGGGGCCAACGTCCTGACTTTC. It is translated as CASSYGGFGANVLTF.

The rearrangement uses TRBV21-1 and TRBJ2-1; TRBD1, the D gene given by the table, was not confirmed from the DNA. TRBV21-1 is shown as a pseudogene. The CDR3 runs to 18 residues. CDR3 amino acids: CASSKVDPPGLDNNEQFF. The CDR3 nucleotides read TGTGCCAGCAGCAAAGTCGACCCTCCCGGCCTGGACAACAATGAGCAGTTCTTC.

The chain carries TRBV29-1 and TRBJ1-3, with a weak D call TRBD1 (6 bases). Between the trimmed V and J ends, which lost 4 bases and 1 base, there was a span of 17 bases. In germline, CDR1 is SQVTM, CDR2 ANQGSEA. This CDR3 has 16 residues. DNA for the CDR3: TGCAGCGTTGGAGGGGAAGGGGGTGTTTCTGGAAACACCATATATTTT. Protein product: CSVGGEGGVSGNTIYF.

This clone was seen just once. The genes are TRBV5-1 and TRBJ2-3, with D tentatively TRBD1 (5 bases). The CDR3 contains 15 residues. V was trimmed by 3 bases and J by 9 bases, leaving 20 bases between them. Germline V gives CDR1 SGHRS, CDR2 YFSETQ. The CDR3 nucleotides are TGCGCCAGCAGCTCCGGCTCAGGGTCCGCTGAAACGCAGTATTTT. Amino acid sequence: CASSSGSGSAETQYF.

This clone occurred a few times. The chain has TRBV6-1 and TRBJ2-2; 7 positions agree with TRBD2. Unmatched junction bases numbered 11, after V lost 4 bases and J lost 3 bases. This CDR3 region has 17 residues. The germline V gene has CDR1 MNHNS and CDR2 SASEGT. The CDR3 loop is CASSATYGTTDTGELFF. CDR3 bases: TGTGCCAGCAGTGCCACGTATGGGACTACCGACACCGGGGAGCTGTTTTTT.

This clone appeared a single time. This sequence joins TRBV28 and TRBJ1-5; D remains unclear. V was shortened by 7 bases and J by 0 bases, with 13 bases between the two germline ends. Germline V gene data show CDR1 as MDHEN and CDR2 as SYDVKM. The CDR3 spans 15 residues. The CDR3 bases are TGTGCCAGCAACCCTGGCGGAGATAGCAATCAGCCCCAGCATTTT. It encodes CASNPGGDSNQPQHF.

The rearrangement links TRBV4-1 to TRBJ2-5, with 8 bases aligning to TRBD2. The closer fit of TRBJ2-7 to the DNA end suggests the J call may be wrong. This CDR3 is built from 15 residues. Germline V CDR1 and CDR2: MGHRA, YSYEKL. The CDR3 protein is CASSHAAGANYEQYF. CDR3 nucleotides: TGCGCCAGCAGCCACGCAGCGGGAGCAAACTACGAGCAGTACTTC.

The gene calls are TRBV10-3 and TRBJ1-5; no reliable D call. Germline V lookup: CDR1 ENHRY, CDR2 SYGVKD. The length of the CDR3 is 14 residues. Deletions cut 0 bases from V and 6 bases from J, with 9 bases between. CDR3 protein: CAISESKYFQPQHF. Here the CDR3 DNA reads TGTGCCATCAGTGAGTCGAAGTACTTTCAGCCCCAGCATTTT.

J is TRBJ1-3 and V is TRBV2; a weak D match, TRBD1 (5 bases). Germline V CDR1 and CDR2: SNHLY, FYNNEI. The CDR3 totals 13 residues. Trimming cost V 6 bases and J 4 bases, with 10 bases left between them. In nucleotides, the CDR3 is TGTGCCAGCAGCCAAAACAGGGGAAACACCATATATTTT. Translation gives CASSQNRGNTIYF. The full variable domain, rest sourced from reference TRBV2 and TRBJ1-3, is EPEVTQTPSHQVTQMGQEVILRCVPISNHLYFYWYRQILGQKVEFLVSFYNNEISEKSEIFDDQFSVERPDGSNFTLKIRSTKLEDSAMYFCASSQNRGNTIYFGEGSWLTVV.

This clone was recorded only once. V usage is TRBV2 and J usage is TRBJ2-5; maybe TRBD2 (5 bases). Trimming stripped 6 bases from V and 4 bases from J, with 9 bases between. Germline assignment: CDR1 SNHLY and CDR2 FYNNEI. The CDR3 has 12 residues. The CDR3 DNA sequence: TGTGCCAGCAGGCGGACTGCAGAGACCCAGTACTTC. This gives the protein CASRRTAETQYF.